This T cell receptor (beta chain) was found in a study of tumor and adjacent non-tumor tissue in lung cancer. About the research overall: On average, productive TCRbeta reads reached roughly 4 million per sample. Findings and caveats of the study: Normal lung showed higher cumulative top 100 clone frequency than tumor. Significantly higher TCR diversity was found in tumor than normal lung.

TCRbeta libraries were built with three rounds of nested PCR, modified from ARM-PCR. TCRdb used MiXCR to reprocess the multiplex PCR reads, holding one entry per CDR3 protein. Of tens of thousands of distinct CDR3 sequences listed, approximately 65% are singletons. The germline CDR1 and CDR2 sequences are MNHEY and SVGEGT. CDR3 length: 15 amino acids. No cell sorting was done before RNA was extracted from the tissue. In the case of this clonotype: Its antigen is undetermined. At one end, the junction sequence differs from germline, possibly due to a read error.

Sequencing was carried out using lung tumor tissue. The V and J genes are TRBV6-2 or TRBV6-3 and TRBJ2-7, with 8 bases identical to TRBD1. The receptor's source is a man aged 60-69 years with non-small cell lung cancer. CDR3 region: CASSTGQVLSYEQYF. For the CDR3, the DNA is TGTGCCAGCAGCACGGGACAGGTATTGTCGTACGAACAGTACTTC.